These 32 T cell receptor beta chains were all obtained from the same sample, sequenced in a study of CD8 T cells in Susac syndrome. RNA totalling roughly 0.45 to 1 ug underwent reverse transcription with random hexamers. TCRdb re-called the immunoSEQ multiplex PCR reads with MiXCR, one entry per CDR3 protein. The sample has 70,000 or so distinct CDR3 sequences, around 96% seen once. What was sequenced was CD8+ T cells from PBMCs. These receptors were collected from a human donor with multiple sclerosis.

J is TRBJ2-3 and V is TRBV7-6; weak D call: TRBD1 (5 bases). The V end lost 0 bases, the J end lost 3 bases, and 13 bases lay between the germline ends. Germline V gene lookup returns CDR1 SGHVS and CDR2 FNYEAQ. This CDR3 is 16 amino acids long. This chain's CDR3 is CASSLAGAGPTDTQYF. CDR3 DNA sequence: TGTGCCAGCAGCTTAGCAGGCGCAGGGCCTACAGATACGCAGTATTTT.

The chain recombines TRBV9 with TRBJ2-1, with 10 bases lining up with TRBD2. Germline lookup yields CDR1 SGDLS and CDR2 YYNGEE. The trim removed 3 bases at V and 7 bases at J, leaving 4 bases unmatched. This CDR3 region has 14 residues. The DNA for the CDR3 is TGTGCCAGCAGCGGAAGCGGGAGGGGGAATGAGCAGTTCTTC. It codes for CASSGSGRGNEQFF.

The gene calls are TRBV5-1 and TRBJ1-5, with D uncertain. CDR3 size: 13 residues. Trimming stripped 0 bases from V and 7 bases from J, with 8 bases between. Germline CDR1 and CDR2: SGHRS and YFSETQ. The CDR3: CASSLAPGQPQHF. The CDR3 nucleotides read TGCGCCAGCAGCTTGGCCCCGGGCCAGCCCCAGCATTTT.

Note on this clonotype: At one end the junction does not follow the germline gene, possibly because of a read error. This chain connects TRBV5-8 to TRBJ2-5, with 7 positions matching TRBD1. CDR3 length equals 13 residues. CDR1 SGHTS and CDR2 YDEGEE come from the germline V gene. CDR3 sequence reads: CASTLTGSETQYF. CDR3 DNA sequence: TGTGCCAGCACCTTGACAGGGTCAGAGACCCAGTACTTC.

The V gene is TRBV12-3 or TRBV12-4, the J gene TRBJ1-2, with 11 bases identical to TRBD1. V lost 6 bases and J lost 2; bases outside the gene matches: 5. The CDR3 spans 15 residues. In DNA form, the CDR3 reads TGTGCCAGCAGCCGGACAGGGGGCATCAACTATGGCTACACCTTC. Its translation is CASSRTGGINYGYTF.

This clonotype appeared once. The V call is TRBV29-1, the J call TRBJ2-2; TRBD1 agrees at 12 bases. Germline V gives CDR1 SQVTM, CDR2 ANQGSEA. With V trimmed by 0 bases and J by 5 bases, 10 bases remained unmatched. This CDR3 comprises 18 residues. CDR3 in amino acids: CSVEDPPGQGASTGELFF. CDR3 DNA: TGCAGCGTTGAAGACCCGCCGGGACAGGGGGCGAGTACCGGGGAGCTGTTTTTT.

This clonotype is a singleton in its sample. The V and J genes are TRBV27 and TRBJ2-7, with a tentative D call TRBD1 (5 bases). Trimming stripped 2 bases from V and 3 bases from J, with 11 bases between. Germline V lookup: CDR1 MNHEY, CDR2 SMNVEV (reference sequence). The CDR3 runs to 14 residues. CDR3 in DNA: TGTGCCAGCAGTTTAAGTTCAGGGCTCTACGAGCAGTACTTC. Protein: CASSLSSGLYEQYF.

The chain couples TRBV4-1 to TRBJ2-1, with TRBD2 matching 8 bases. This CDR3 region has 15 residues. The V and J ends lost 4 bases and 0 bases, in that order; junction bases with no gene match: 2. Germline V lookup: CDR1 MGHRA, CDR2 YSYEKL. The chain's CDR3 is CASSLTSDSYNEQFF. The CDR3 nucleotides read TGCGCCAGCAGCCTGACTAGCGACTCCTACAATGAGCAGTTCTTC.

The table lists this clonotype with a count of one. The gene calls are TRBV12-3 or TRBV12-4 and TRBJ2-3; the D call may be TRBD1 or TRBD2 (5 bases each). With 7 bases removed from V and 8 bases from J, the gap between germline ends came to 19 bases. The length of the CDR3 is 14 residues. CDR3 region: CASKEGARDVTQYF. CDR3 in DNA: TGTGCCAGCAAAGAAGGGGCCCGGGATGTTACGCAGTATTTT.

The chain couples TRBV12-3 or TRBV12-4 to TRBJ2-5; 9 nucleotides align to TRBD2. The J segment lost 4 bases and the V segment lost 5 bases, leaving 5 bases of the junction unmatched. The CDR3 contains 14 residues. CDR3 sequence (DNA): TGTGCCAGCAGTCCGGGACTAGCAAGAGAGACCCAGTACTTC. Translated, it gives CASSPGLARETQYF.

The chain carries TRBV12-3 or TRBV12-4 and TRBJ2-5; a possible D gene is TRBD2 (5 bases). The CDR3 has 13 amino acids. Trimming took 2 bases from V and 2 from J, leaving 6 bases between them. CDR3 in DNA: TGTGCCAGCAGTTTATGGACTCAAGAGACCCAGTACTTC. Its translation: CASSLWTQETQYF.

This chain connects TRBV7-9 to TRBJ2-1, with a possible D match to TRBD1 (5 bases). In germline, CDR1 is SEHNR, CDR2 FQNEAQ (reference sequence). This CDR3 comprises 10 residues. V was clipped by 4 bases and J by 15 bases, with 10 bases between them. CDR3 residues: CASSSYRPFF. As DNA, the CDR3 is TGTGCCAGCAGCTCCTACAGGCCGTTCTTC.

The J gene is TRBJ2-7, the V gene TRBV7-3, with a tentative D call TRBD2 (6 bases). The CDR3 runs 15 residues. Per the germline V gene, CDR1 is SGHTA and CDR2 is FQGTGA. With 2 bases removed from V and 1 base from J, the gap between germline ends came to 12 bases. The CDR3 DNA reads TGTGCCAGCAGCTTATTATCCGGGGGTTCCTACGAGCAGTACTTC. This gives the protein CASSLLSGGSYEQYF.

This clonotype was picked up one time. V gene TRBV20-1 combines with J gene TRBJ2-6; D call uncertain. The V end lost 3 bases, the J end lost 3 bases, and 6 bases lay between the germline ends. From germline, CDR1 is DFQATT and CDR2 SNEGSKA (reference sequence). CDR3 length: 13 residues. CDR3 sequence reads: CSASSYGANVLTF. The CDR3 DNA reads TGCAGTGCTAGCTCTTATGGGGCCAACGTCCTGACTTTC.

The chain employs TRBV27 and TRBJ1-2, with a possible D match to TRBD1 (6 bases). V gave up 2 bases and J gave up 4 bases, with 14 bases separating them. This CDR3 spans 15 amino acids. Germline values: CDR1 MNHEY, CDR2 SMNVEV (reference sequence). The CDR3 nucleotides are TGTGCCAGCAGTTTAGGGGGGCCCTCGTTCTATGGCTACACCTTC. This gives the protein CASSLGGPSFYGYTF.

CDR3 in amino acids: CASSQVGPEETQYF. The CDR3, as DNA: TGTGCCAGCAGCCAAGTCGGTCCTGAAGAGACCCAGTACTTC. The V call is TRBV3-1, the J call TRBJ2-5; D gene unclear. The CDR3 spans 14 residues. V lost 1 base and J 3 bases, leaving 9 bases between the germline ends. Germline-derived CDR1 and CDR2 are LGHDT and YNNKEL (reference sequence).

CDR3 sequence reads: CASSQEIGTSSEQYF. CDR3 DNA sequence: TGCGCCAGCAGCCAAGAAATAGGGACTAGCTCCGAGCAGTACTTC. The genes are TRBV4-3 and TRBJ2-7; 9 bases match TRBD2. The ends lost 0 bases at V and 6 bases at J; junction bases unmatched: 6. The CDR3 covers 15 residues. The germline CDR1 and CDR2 sequences are LGHNA and YSLEER.

The gene calls are TRBV5-1 and TRBJ2-3; 10 bases map to TRBD2. V gave up 0 bases and J gave up 6 bases; unmatched junction bases: 10. The CDR3 runs to 17 residues. Germline CDR1 reads SGHRS; CDR2 reads YFSETQ. DNA for the CDR3: TGCGCCAGCAGCTTGGATGCTAGCGGGAGTTCTAGGGATACGCAGTATTTT. Protein sequence: CASSLDASGSSRDTQYF.

The chain recombines TRBV3-1 with TRBJ2-7; a weak D match, TRBD2 (6 bases). This CDR3 is built from 16 residues. The germline V and J ends were trimmed by 1 base and 2 bases, with 15 bases remaining between them. Germline values: CDR1 LGHDT, CDR2 YNNKEL (reference sequence). This chain's CDR3 is CASSQGAGLYTYEQYF. DNA of the CDR3: TGTGCCAGCAGCCAAGGGGCGGGACTCTACACCTACGAGCAGTACTTC.

This chain connects TRBV24-1 to TRBJ2-1; TRBD1 matches 8 bases. With V trimmed by 7 bases and J by 8 bases, 12 bases remained unmatched. This CDR3 region has 15 residues. Germline V lookup: CDR1 KGHDR, CDR2 SFDVKD. The CDR3 DNA reads TGTGCCACCAGATCCGGGACAGGTGTATGGGATGAGCAGTTCTTC. Amino acid sequence: CATRSGTGVWDEQFF.

V usage is TRBV10-3 and J usage is TRBJ1-2; 10 positions agree with TRBD1. The V and J ends lost 4 bases and 8 bases, in that order; junction bases with no gene match: 10. Germline V gene data show CDR1 as ENHRY and CDR2 as SYGVKD. The CDR3 extends over 15 amino acids. The CDR3 nucleotides are TGTGCCATCAGTGGTGGGACAGGGGAGGTGGAAGGCTACACCTTC. Translation gives CAISGGTGEVEGYTF.

This clonotype appeared once. The V gene is TRBV4-1, the J gene TRBJ1-3; D perhaps matches TRBD1 (6 bases). The CDR3 is 15 residues long. CDR1 and CDR2 from the germline V gene are MGHRA and YSYEKL. The V end was cut by 4 bases, the J end by 0 bases, with 10 bases between. CDR3 nucleotides: TGCGCCAGCAGCCCCCGGGACACCTCTGGAAACACCATATATTTT. It is translated as CASSPRDTSGNTIYF.

The V and J genes are TRBV27 and TRBJ1-1; D possibly corresponds to TRBD1 (6 bases). Germline CDR1 reads MNHEY; CDR2 reads SMNVEV (reference sequence). V dropped 2 bases and J dropped 0 bases, with 13 bases sitting between them. The CDR3 loop spans 16 amino acids. The CDR3 coding sequence is TGTGCCAGCAGTTTAGCTCAGGGGATGATGAACACTGAAGCTTTCTTT. Translating it yields CASSLAQGMMNTEAFF.

This clonotype occurred once. V usage is TRBV6-5 and J usage is TRBJ2-7; D not certain. CDR1 and CDR2 from the germline V gene are MNHEY and SVGAGI. The V and J ends lost 5 bases and 5 bases respectively, with 13 bases between them. The CDR3 spans 13 residues. CDR3 nucleotide sequence: TGTGCCAGCAGTCCCCGCAGAAACCACGAGCAGTACTTC. Translating it yields CASSPRRNHEQYF.

The chain recombines TRBV11-1 with TRBJ2-1; TRBD2 matches at 16 bases. This CDR3 contains 20 residues. The V and J ends lost 4 bases and 0 bases, in that order; junction bases with no gene match: 9. Germline CDR1 and CDR2: SGHAT and FQDESV (reference sequence). The DNA of the CDR3 is TGTGCCAGCAGCTCAAGCTTGGGACTAGCGGGAGGGAGCTCCTACAATGAGCAGTTCTTC. Amino acid sequence: CASSSSLGLAGGSSYNEQFF.

The chain combines TRBV13 with TRBJ2-3; 7 bases are a match to TRBD2. The germline V gene encodes CDR1 PRHDT and CDR2 FYEKMQ (reference sequence). With V trimmed by 2 bases and J by 3 bases, 5 bases remained unmatched. The CDR3 runs 15 residues. CDR3 residues: CASSLSGMPTDTQYF. CDR3 DNA: TGTGCCAGCAGCTTAAGCGGGATGCCAACAGATACGCAGTATTTT.

This sequence joins TRBV30 and TRBJ2-1, with 9 bases aligning to TRBD2. Unmatched junction bases numbered 4, after V lost 5 bases and J lost 5 bases. Germline assignment: CDR1 GTSNPN and CDR2 SVGIG (reference sequence). The length of the CDR3 is 13 residues. CDR3 in amino acids: CAWGSGGNNEQFF. CDR3 bases: TGTGCCTGGGGAAGCGGGGGGAACAATGAGCAGTTCTTC. Drawing the rest from reference TRBV30 and TRBJ2-1, the complete variable domain is SQTIHQWPATLVQPVGSPLSLECTVEGTSNPNLYWYRQAAGRGLQLLFYSVGIGQISSEVPQNLSASRPQDRQFILSSKKLLLSDSGFYLCAWGSGGNNEQFFGPGTRLTVL.

The chain employs TRBV29-1 and TRBJ2-7, with TRBD1 matching over 8 bases. The germline V gene has CDR1 SQVTM and CDR2 ANQGSEA. CDR3 size: 14 residues. V lost 1 base to trimming and J lost 2 bases; unmatched junction nucleotides: 4. This CDR3 is CSVEGGQGPYEQYF. CDR3 DNA: TGCAGCGTTGAAGGAGGACAGGGCCCCTACGAGCAGTACTTC.

The chain joins TRBV7-9 to TRBJ2-1; 10 bases fit TRBD1. The V segment lost 5 bases and the J segment 8 bases; nucleotides outside the gene matches: 3. CDR1 and CDR2 from the germline V gene are SEHNR and FQNEAQ (reference sequence). This CDR3 is built from 13 residues. The CDR3 protein is CASSAGTGDEQFF. CDR3 DNA: TGTGCCAGCAGCGCCGGGACAGGGGATGAGCAGTTCTTC.

The chain is built from TRBV7-2 and TRBJ2-3; D unclear. Germline CDR1 is SGHTA and CDR2 is FQGNSA. The CDR3 length is 14 residues. Trimming pared 3 bases from V and 3 bases from J, leaving 10 bases between. CDR3 bases: TGTGCCAGCAGCTTTGGGCCAGCTACAGATACGCAGTATTTT. Protein sequence: CASSFGPATDTQYF.

The J gene is TRBJ1-1, the V gene TRBV7-9; unclear D gene. The germline CDR1 and CDR2 sequences are SEHNR and FQNEAQ (reference sequence). CDR3 length: 11 residues. Trimming left V 6 bases short and J 8 bases short, with 10 bases between. The CDR3 DNA is TGTGCCAGCAGGGGAGACGGGGAAGCTTTCTTT. Amino acids: CASRGDGEAFF.

J is TRBJ2-7 and V is TRBV12-3 or TRBV12-4; possibly TRBD1 for D (6 bases). With 5 bases removed from V and 4 bases from J, the gap between germline ends came to 15 bases. The CDR3 is made up of 14 amino acids. Here the CDR3 reads CASSRVLGGYEQYF. The DNA for the CDR3 is TGTGCCAGCAGTCGGGTCCTAGGGGGATACGAGCAGTACTTC.